Listed here are 29 T cell receptor beta chains from one sample, sequenced in a study of T cell responses to AZD1222 COVID-19 vaccine. The protocol was immunoSEQ multiplex PCR, while the TCRdb copy is restricted to in-frame clones and leaves out a portion. The table lists about 81,000 clones, under 95% of them singletons. The input for sequencing was peripheral blood, taken 28 days after the second AZD1222 dose. The source is an adult who received the AZD1222 COVID-19 vaccine.

The rearrangement uses TRBV18 and TRBJ1-1, with 9 bases identical to TRBD1. The junction had 7 bases not matched to a gene; V was cut back by 3 bases and J by 5 bases. The CDR3 covers 15 residues. From germline, CDR1 is KGHSH and CDR2 LQKENI. The CDR3 sequence: CASSPFQTGGTEAFF. The DNA for the CDR3 is TGTGCCAGCTCACCGTTCCAGACAGGGGGGACTGAAGCTTTCTTT.

The chain couples TRBV4-1 to TRBJ2-1, with TRBD2 identical over 14 bases. Germline-derived CDR1 and CDR2 are MGHRA and YSYEKL. The CDR3 is 18 amino acids. Losses at the gene ends were 2 bases for V and 0 bases for J; bases not matched to a gene: 3. CDR3 residues: CASSQSGTSGSSYNEQFF. The CDR3 DNA is TGCGCCAGCAGCCAATCCGGGACTAGCGGGAGCTCCTACAATGAGCAGTTCTTC.

The rearrangement joins TRBV11-1 to TRBJ1-1; D gene ambiguous. Germline-derived CDR1 and CDR2 are SGHAT and FQDESV (reference sequence). The CDR3 sequence is 14 residues long. Trimming took off 3 bases at V and 4 bases at J, with 12 bases between the two ends. The CDR3 DNA is TGTGCCAGCAGCTTTGGACCGGTGGGCACTGAAGCTTTCTTT. It is translated as CASSFGPVGTEAFF.

The V and J genes are TRBV29-1 and TRBJ2-5, with 14 nucleotides matching TRBD2. Germline trimming cut 4 bases from V and 5 bases from J; bases unmatched to any gene: 6. Germline assignment: CDR1 SQVTM and CDR2 ANQGSEA. This CDR3 region has 15 residues. The CDR3 is CSVGVGTSGSETQYF. The CDR3 bases are TGCAGCGTTGGTGTAGGGACTAGCGGGAGTGAGACCCAGTACTTC.

As DNA, the CDR3 is TGTGCCAGCAGTTACAGGGGCGAAAAACTGTTTTTT. This gives the protein CASSYRGEKLFF. V gene TRBV12-3 or TRBV12-4 combines with J gene TRBJ1-4; 7 bases agree with TRBD1. The junction had 1 base not matched to a gene; V was cut back by 4 bases and J by 8 bases. This CDR3 contains 12 residues.

The chain couples TRBV30 to TRBJ1-5; no definite D call. The CDR3 consists of 14 residues. CDR1 is GTSNPN and CDR2 is SVGIG in the germline V gene (reference sequence). Trimming shortened V by 2 bases and J by 0 bases, and 8 bases separated the two germline ends. CDR3 sequence: CAWSRSYSNQPQHF. In DNA, the CDR3 is TGTGCCTGGAGTCGGAGTTATAGCAATCAGCCCCAGCATTTT.

The chain couples TRBV11-2 to TRBJ2-3, with D possibly TRBD2 on 6 matching bases. V was pared by 3 bases and J by 2 bases, with 9 bases between. The CDR3 length is 14 residues. Germline lookup yields CDR1 SGHAT and CDR2 FQNNGV. The CDR3 DNA sequence: TGTGCCAGCAGCTTGGACTATAACACAGATACGCAGTATTTT. Translated: CASSLDYNTDTQYF.

V usage is TRBV6-5 and J usage is TRBJ1-6, with unresolved D. This CDR3 is built from 16 residues. V lost 0 bases, J lost 1 base, and 7 bases lay in between. CDR1 and CDR2 from the germline V gene are MNHEY and SVGAGI. The DNA of the CDR3 is TGTGCCAGCAGTTACTCTCGCGGGTCCTATAATTCACCCCTCCACTTT. This sequence encodes CASSYSRGSYNSPLHF.

This chain connects TRBV27 to TRBJ2-1; possibly TRBD1 for D (6 bases). Germline V CDR1 and CDR2: MNHEY, SMNVEV (reference sequence). V gave up 8 bases and J gave up 8 bases, with 19 bases separating them. This CDR3 contains 14 residues. The CDR3 DNA reads TGTGCCAGCGCGTCGGGACCTACAGGGCATGAGCAGTTCTTC. It yields the protein CASASGPTGHEQFF.

The chain carries TRBV5-5 and TRBJ2-1; TRBD2 agrees at 7 bases. The germline V gene has CDR1 SGHKS and CDR2 YYEKEE (reference sequence). The CDR3 runs 14 residues. V lost 3 bases and J lost 7; bases outside the gene matches: 7. The CDR3 region has the DNA TGTGCCAGCAGCTATAGCGGGCCCAGGAATGAGCAGTTCTTC. It codes for CASSYSGPRNEQFF.

The V and J genes are TRBV7-7 and TRBJ2-7, with D perhaps matching TRBD2 (5 bases). Germline assignment: CDR1 SSHAT and CDR2 FNYEAQ (reference sequence). V was clipped by 1 base and J by 5 bases, with 12 bases between them. The CDR3 has 14 amino acids. DNA of the CDR3: TGTGCCAGCAGCTTAGAGGGATCGGGGAACGAGCAGTACTTC. Amino acid sequence: CASSLEGSGNEQYF.

V is TRBV3-1 (or the pseudogene TRBV3-2) and J is TRBJ1-5; 11 positions match TRBD1. From germline, CDR1 is LGHDT and CDR2 YNNKEL (reference sequence). CDR3 length equals 16 residues. Trimming cost V 8 bases and J 3 bases; bases outside gene matches: 9. In nucleotides, the CDR3 is TGTGCCAGCCCGGACAGGGGGCTACGGAACAATCAGCCCCAGCATTTT. Translated, it gives CASPDRGLRNNQPQHF.

The V call is TRBV28, the J call TRBJ2-7, with a possible D match to TRBD2 (5 bases). The germline V gene has CDR1 MDHEN and CDR2 SYDVKM. This CDR3 comprises 11 residues. Trimming cost V 3 bases and J 6 bases, with 6 bases left between them. CDR3 sequence: CASSFEGEQYF. For the CDR3, the DNA is TGTGCCAGCAGTTTCGAGGGCGAGCAGTACTTC. Full variable domain (remainder filled in from reference TRBV28 and TRBJ2-7): DVKVTQSSRYLVKRTGEKVFLECVQDMDHENMFWYRQDPGLGLRLIYFSYDVKMKEKGDIPEGYSVSREKKERFSLILESASTNQTSMYLCASSFEGEQYFGPGTRLTVT.

The chain carries TRBV9 and TRBJ2-1; 11 bases are a match to TRBD2. The germline V gene has CDR1 SGDLS and CDR2 YYNGEE. V lost 6 bases, J lost 7 bases, and 9 bases stayed unmatched. The length of the CDR3 is 15 residues. The CDR3 loop reads CASTPGGTSGNEQFF. CDR3 in DNA: TGTGCCAGCACCCCGGGCGGGACTAGCGGTAATGAGCAGTTCTTC.

The chain uses TRBV7-2 and TRBJ2-1; 7 bases line up with TRBD1. There are 14 residues in the CDR3. J gave up 6 bases and V 3 bases, and 5 bases lay outside the gene matches. Germline values: CDR1 SGHTA, CDR2 FQGNSA. The CDR3 sequence: CASSFRQGSNEQFF. In nucleotides, the CDR3 is TGTGCCAGCAGCTTCCGACAGGGCAGCAATGAGCAGTTCTTC.

This chain joins TRBV7-3 and TRBJ2-1, with 9 positions matching TRBD2. Germline CDR1 reads SGHTA; CDR2 reads FQGTGA. The CDR3 runs to 14 residues. The V segment lost 5 bases and the J segment 4 bases; nucleotides outside the gene matches: 3. The CDR3 spells CASSLSGGYNEQFF. CDR3 sequence (DNA): TGTGCCAGCAGCCTTAGCGGGGGATACAATGAGCAGTTCTTC.

The J gene is TRBJ1-6, the V gene TRBV28; D unclear. The V and J ends lost 2 bases and 0 bases respectively, with 11 bases between them. This CDR3 has 17 residues. Germline assignment: CDR1 MDHEN and CDR2 SYDVKM. The CDR3 spells CASSLGDPSSYNSPLHF. The CDR3 bases are TGTGCCAGCAGTTTAGGGGATCCGAGCTCCTATAATTCACCCCTCCACTTT.

V usage is TRBV7-6 and J usage is TRBJ2-2; D gene uncertain. Per germline, CDR1 SGHVS and CDR2 FNYEAQ. Trimming pared 1 base from V and 3 bases from J, leaving 9 bases between. The CDR3 sequence is 15 residues long. Here the CDR3 reads CASSLGTDYTGELFF. CDR3 nucleotides: TGTGCCAGCAGCTTAGGAACTGACTACACCGGGGAGCTGTTTTTT.

V and J are TRBV5-1 and TRBJ2-7, with 7 bases that match TRBD2. The CDR3 consists of 14 residues. The J segment lost 2 bases and the V segment lost 1 base, leaving 3 bases of the junction unmatched. CDR1 and CDR2 (germline): SGHRS, YFSETQ. Written as DNA, the CDR3 is TGCGCCAGCAGCTTGCCCAGCGGGACCTACGAGCAGTACTTC. This translates into CASSLPSGTYEQYF.

V and J are TRBV30 and TRBJ1-2; D uncertain. The V end lost 0 bases, the J end lost 4 bases, and 15 bases lay between the germline ends. CDR3 size: 15 residues. The germline gives CDR1 GTSNPN, CDR2 SVGIG (reference sequence). As DNA, the CDR3 is TGTGCCTGGAGTGTACGTACGGGCCTCCTCTATGGCTACACCTTC. Translated: CAWSVRTGLLYGYTF.

The genes are TRBV21-1 and TRBJ1-2; the DNA was not used to check the table's D call, TRBD1. TRBV21-1 is recorded as a pseudogene. CDR3 length: 16 residues. The CDR3 region has the DNA TGTGCCAGCACGAAGGGACAGGGTGGAGATAACTATGGCTACACCTTC. This translates into CASTKGQGGDNYGYTF.

This rearrangement joins TRBV7-9 to TRBJ1-2, with TRBD1 identical over 10 bases. This CDR3 comprises 15 residues. Germline V lookup: CDR1 SEHNR, CDR2 FQNEAQ (reference sequence). The V and J ends lost 5 bases and 8 bases, in that order; junction bases with no gene match: 11. The DNA for the CDR3 is TGTGCCAGCAGCGCCGACAGGGGGCGAATCTCAGGCTACACCTTC. This translates into CASSADRGRISGYTF.

V is TRBV27 and J is TRBJ1-3; 7 bases map to TRBD1. The V and J ends lost 0 bases and 3 bases, in that order; junction bases with no gene match: 2. The germline gives CDR1 MNHEY, CDR2 SMNVEV (reference sequence). The CDR3 consists of 15 residues. CDR3 nucleotide sequence: TGTGCCAGCAGTTTATCGACAGGGAGTGGAAACACCATATATTTT. Translated, it gives CASSLSTGSGNTIYF.

The rearrangement joins TRBV7-9 to TRBJ1-2; 7 nucleotides align to TRBD1. CDR3 length equals 14 residues. Germline assignment: CDR1 SEHNR and CDR2 FQNEAQ (reference sequence). With 5 bases clipped from V and 8 bases from J, the junction kept 11 bases outside the gene matches. CDR3 nucleotide sequence: TGTGCCAGCAGCACGCAGGGGGTAGCGTTCGGCTACACCTTC. As protein: CASSTQGVAFGYTF.

This clone is a singleton in its sample. The J gene is TRBJ2-7, the V gene TRBV19, with 12 bases matching TRBD2. This CDR3 has 17 amino acids. The germline gives CDR1 LNHDA, CDR2 SQIVND (reference sequence). Trimming at V came to 3 bases and at J to 2 bases, leaving 8 bases not matched to a gene. CDR3 protein: CASSMERTSGVAYEQYF. As DNA, the CDR3 is TGTGCCAGTAGTATGGAAAGGACTAGCGGGGTCGCCTACGAGCAGTACTTC.

The chain employs TRBV6-7 and TRBJ2-7, with 8 positions matching TRBD1. Being an ORF, TRBV6-7 has a function that is uncertain. V trimming: 2 bases; J trimming: 1 base; junction bases outside the gene matches: 4. The CDR3 covers 15 residues. The CDR3 DNA reads TGTGCCAGCAGTTACGGGACAGGTCTATCCTACGAGCAGTACTTC. Its translation is CASSYGTGLSYEQYF.

The DNA of the CDR3 is TGTGCCAGCCGAACCCCGGCTTTGGGACAGGGGATCTACGAGCAGTACTTC. Encoded protein: CASRTPALGQGIYEQYF. The V call is TRBV28, the J call TRBJ2-7; 10 bases map to TRBD1. This CDR3 contains 17 residues. Losses at the gene ends were 8 bases for V and 3 bases for J; bases not matched to a gene: 16. Germline CDR1 is MDHEN and CDR2 is SYDVKM.

This chain links TRBV29-1 with TRBJ2-7; 8 bases are a match to TRBD1. V lost 6 bases to trimming and J lost 6 bases; unmatched junction nucleotides: 10. Germline CDR1 SQVTM, CDR2 ANQGSEA. The CDR3 sequence is 13 residues long. CDR3 protein: CSVSQGGRGEQYF. The CDR3 DNA sequence: TGCAGCGTCTCACAGGGGGGCCGGGGCGAGCAGTACTTC.

The chain is built from TRBV28 and TRBJ2-6; D gene uncertain. This CDR3 comprises 18 residues. With 4 bases removed from V and 0 bases from J, the gap between germline ends came to 16 bases. CDR1 is MDHEN and CDR2 is SYDVKM in the germline V gene. CDR3 in amino acids: CASSSPDNWSSGANVLTF. CDR3 coding DNA: TGTGCCAGCAGTTCCCCCGATAACTGGAGCTCTGGGGCCAACGTCCTGACTTTC.